The subject of this entry is one TCR beta chain. Its antigen is still unknown. This sample was included in a study of T cells in localized non-small cell lung cancer. Study-level results: Among the top 100 tumor clones, a median around 57 appeared in adjacent lung. As only one tumor region underwent sequencing, heterogeneity remains possible. Uninvolved adjacent lung had the highest recorded T cell clonality, with tumor below it.

V lost 4 bases and J 3 bases, leaving 9 bases between the germline ends. This CDR3 has 13 amino acids. CDR1 is MNHEY and CDR2 is SVGAGI in the germline V gene. Assay: immunoSEQ multiplex PCR; the TCRdb copy retains only in-frame clones and omits some. The sample shows about 47,000 clones, around 86% of them seen only once. The sample here was PBMCs, taken before any cancer treatment. This receptor was obtained from a man between 40 and 70 years old with stage II lung adenocarcinoma. This chain connects TRBV6-5 to TRBJ2-5, with TRBD2 as a possible D gene (5 bases). CDR3: CASSLKEEETQYF. CDR3 nucleotide sequence: TGTGCCAGCAGTTTGAAGGAGGAAGAGACCCAGTACTTC.